This record looks at one T cell receptor (beta chain) sequence and its context. The antigen is unknown. The study separated CD4+ cells into CD45RA+ naive and CD45RA-negative memory subsets. This entry comes from a study of shared clonotypes between healthy human individuals. Study-wide points: At large depth, rarefaction still showed sorted-subset sequencing to be incomplete.

Trimming took 1 base from V and 9 from J, leaving 18 bases between them. The CDR3 contains 15 residues. Looked up from germline, CDR1 is MNHNS and CDR2 is SASEGT. Replicate PCRs for sorted subsets used approximately 190 ng DNA; this equaled about 30,000 T cell genomes. Clones were sequenced by immunoSEQ multiplex PCR, and TCRdb holds only the in-frame ones, with some missing. Of 2 million to 2.5 million clones listed, over 90% were seen once; the top ten hold 0.3% to 0.4%. The source of this sequence is a man younger than 35 in good health. Some clones in this sample may be carry-over from other donors' samples. This chain connects TRBV6-1 to TRBJ2-5, with a weak D call TRBD1 (5 bases). The specimen sequenced was naive CD4+ T cells from PBMCs. As to subset: CD45RA+ positively selected. The CDR3 loop reads CASSEGGPALGAQYF. In nucleotides, the CDR3 is TGTGCCAGCAGTGAAGGTGGGCCAGCCTTAGGGGCCCAGTACTTC.